The 26 T cell receptor beta chains below come from one sample, sequenced in a study of T cells after yellow fever vaccination. From the 5' RACE reads, TCRdb called clonotypes with MiXCR, one entry per CDR3 protein. This sample has 350,000 to 450,000 distinct CDR3 sequences, with about 19% found just once. Sample: PBMCs, taken before the yellow fever booster vaccination. These receptors came from a man between 18 and 29 years old who received the YFV17D yellow fever vaccine.

The V gene is TRBV4-3, the J gene TRBJ2-3, with 8 bases lining up with TRBD2. Germline V lookup: CDR1 LGHNA, CDR2 YSLEER. V lost 3 bases and J lost 5; bases outside the gene matches: 1. The CDR3 spans 13 residues. Here the CDR3 DNA reads TGCGCCAGCAGCCACCGGGGGGGAGATACGCAGTATTTT. Its protein is CASSHRGGDTQYF.

This clonotype was picked up a small number of times. This sequence joins TRBV7-9 and TRBJ2-7, with D unclear. V shed 4 bases and J shed 0 bases, with 10 bases lying between them. CDR1 is SEHNR and CDR2 is FQNEAQ in the germline V gene (reference sequence). CDR3 length: 14 residues. In DNA form, the CDR3 reads TGTGCCAGCAGCTCTACCGCCAGCTCCTACGAGCAGTACGTC. Translation: CASSSTASSYEQYV.

This clonotype was seen a few times. V is TRBV7-3 and J is TRBJ2-3, with D tentatively TRBD2 (6 bases). The CDR3 length is 16 residues. Trimming shortened V by 5 bases and J by 5 bases, and 20 bases separated the two germline ends. Germline V lookup: CDR1 SGHTA, CDR2 FQGTGA. DNA of the CDR3: TGTGCCAGCAGCCAACACCCCAAGTCCGGGGGAGATACGCAGTATTTT. Its translation is CASSQHPKSGGDTQYF.

The chain has TRBV7-2 and TRBJ2-5, with D perhaps matching TRBD2 (6 bases). Germline CDR1 and CDR2: SGHTA and FQGNSA. CDR3 length equals 13 residues. Trimming cost V 6 bases and J 5 bases, with 13 bases left between them. The CDR3 coding sequence is TGTGCCAGCAGGCGGGACCTCGGCGAGACCCAGTACTTC. It is translated as CASRRDLGETQYF.

This clonotype was picked up a small number of times. The rearrangement joins TRBV4-1 to TRBJ1-2; D remains unclear. The CDR3 extends over 14 amino acids. The germline V and J ends were trimmed by 7 bases and 4 bases, with 16 bases remaining between them. Germline lookup yields CDR1 MGHRA and CDR2 YSYEKL. The CDR3 DNA sequence: TGCGCCAGCACTCCGTTGGGGAAGACCTATGGCTACACCTTC. This encodes CASTPLGKTYGYTF.

The V call is TRBV4-3, the J call TRBJ2-3; 9 bases map to TRBD2. The CDR3 length is 16 residues. The ends lost 0 bases at V and 7 bases at J; junction bases unmatched: 8. Per the germline V gene, CDR1 is LGHNA and CDR2 is YSLEER. The CDR3 DNA sequence: TGCGCCAGCAGCCAAGATGAGGGCGGGGGGGCGAATACGCAGTATTTT. Its protein is CASSQDEGGGANTQYF.

The chain couples TRBV7-9 to TRBJ1-4, with unresolved D. This CDR3 comprises 13 residues. V was cut by 3 bases and J by 8 bases, with 10 bases left in between. Germline CDR1 reads SEHNR; CDR2 reads FQNEAQ (reference sequence). CDR3 sequence (DNA): TGTGCCAGCAGCTTCGAGAGTGGGGAAAAACTGTTTTTT. Translated, it gives CASSFESGEKLFF. The full variable domain, completed using reference TRBV7-9 and TRBJ1-4, is DTGVSQNPRHKITKRGQNVTFRCDPISEHNRLYWYRQTLGQGPEFLTYFQNEAQLEKSRLLSDRFSAERPKGSFSTLEIQRTEQGDSAMYLCASSFESGEKLFFGSGTQLSVL.

The sample holds a few counts of this clonotype. The rearrangement uses TRBV3-1 and TRBJ2-3; D ambiguous. Germline V lookup: CDR1 LGHDT, CDR2 YNNKEL (reference sequence). V gave up 2 bases and J gave up 4 bases, with 10 bases separating them. This CDR3 has 14 amino acids. The CDR3, as DNA: TGTGCCAGCAGCCAAATCCGGTGGGCAGATACGCAGTATTTT. Amino acid sequence: CASSQIRWADTQYF.

This clonotype has just a few counts. This chain joins TRBV20-1 and TRBJ1-5; weak D call: TRBD1 (6 bases). V was cut by 3 bases and J by 1 base, with 16 bases left in between. The CDR3 is 16 amino acids. Per germline, CDR1 DFQATT and CDR2 SNEGSKA (reference sequence). In DNA form, the CDR3 reads TGCAGTGCTAGGGGTTACAGGGACGGGAGCAATCAGCCCCAGCATTTT. Translation gives CSARGYRDGSNQPQHF.

The rearrangement links TRBV7-6 to TRBJ2-5; D is tentatively TRBD1 or TRBD2 (6 bases each). The CDR3 runs to 14 residues. Germline V gene sequence: CDR1 SGHVS, CDR2 FNYEAQ. Trimming pared 10 bases from V and 4 bases from J, leaving 19 bases between. This CDR3 is CATHGGGKRETQYF. The CDR3 DNA follows: TGTGCCACCCACGGAGGGGGAAAAAGAGAGACCCAGTACTTC.

This clonotype was seen only a few times. The genes are TRBV20-1 and TRBJ2-1; maybe TRBD1 (5 bases). CDR3 length equals 14 residues. V lost 4 bases and J lost 5, with 15 bases in between. Per the germline V gene, CDR1 is DFQATT and CDR2 is SNEGSKA (reference sequence). As DNA, the CDR3 is TGCAGTGCTACCACAGGTTTTTTGGACAATGAGCAGTTCTTC. Encoded protein: CSATTGFLDNEQFF.

A few counts support this clonotype. The chain carries TRBV7-2 and TRBJ2-5; no clear D gene. The V gene lost 10 bases and the J gene lost 2 bases, with 14 bases spanning the gap. Germline V gives CDR1 SGHTA, CDR2 FQGNSA. The CDR3 covers 13 residues. This chain's CDR3 is CATHSAVQETQYF. CDR3 coding DNA: TGTGCCACCCATTCTGCGGTTCAAGAGACCCAGTACTTC.

CDR3 sequence: CASSEVGTGDTQYF. DNA of the CDR3: TGTGCCAGCAGTGAGGTTGGAACAGGGGATACGCAGTATTTT. This chain links TRBV6-1 with TRBJ2-3; tentatively, D is TRBD1 (6 bases). Germline values: CDR1 MNHNS, CDR2 SASEGT. This CDR3 is built from 14 residues. V shed 3 bases and J shed 6 bases, with 13 bases lying between them.

This sequence joins TRBV5-1 and TRBJ1-2; D is uncertain. V was trimmed by 0 bases and J by 4 bases, leaving 13 bases between them. The CDR3 has 15 amino acids. From germline, CDR1 is SGHRS and CDR2 YFSETQ. The CDR3 DNA follows: TGCGCCAGCAGCTTGGCCGGGGTCCCCGGCTATGGCTACACCTTC. Amino acid sequence: CASSLAGVPGYGYTF.

CDR3 region: CASSGQQNTEAFF. The CDR3 nucleotides read TGTGCCAGCAGTGGACAGCAGAACACTGAAGCTTTCTTT. The chain carries TRBV25-1 and TRBJ1-1; maybe TRBD1 (5 bases). CDR3 length: 13 residues. The V and J ends lost 4 bases and 1 base respectively, with 7 bases between them. The germline CDR1 and CDR2 sequences are MGHDK and SYGVNS.

J is TRBJ2-1 and V is TRBV28, with unresolved D. V lost 6 bases and J lost 4, with 7 bases in between. The CDR3 extends over 12 amino acids. In germline, CDR1 is MDHEN, CDR2 SYDVKM. CDR3 sequence: CASSSTYNEQFF. The CDR3 nucleotides are TGTGCCAGCAGCAGCACATACAATGAGCAGTTCTTC.

This clonotype was seen a handful of times. The chain recombines TRBV15 with TRBJ2-1, with TRBD1 as a possible D gene (6 bases). This CDR3 is 15 amino acids long. V lost 5 bases to trimming and J lost 3 bases, with 14 bases between them. Looked up from germline, CDR1 is LNHNV and CDR2 is YYDKDF (reference sequence). CDR3 nucleotides: TGTGCCACCAGCGGATCACAGGGTATCTACAATGAGCAGTTCTTC. Its translation is CATSGSQGIYNEQFF.

This chain connects TRBV6-1 to TRBJ2-1; tentatively, D is TRBD1 or TRBD2 (6 bases each). The germline CDR1 and CDR2 sequences are MNHNS and SASEGT. The CDR3 loop spans 14 amino acids. V gave up 8 bases and J gave up 1 base, with 12 bases separating them. CDR3 in amino acids: CASGGQFSYNEQFF. The CDR3 nucleotides are TGTGCCAGCGGGGGGCAGTTTTCCTACAATGAGCAGTTCTTC.

This clonotype was recorded a few times. The rearrangement links TRBV9 to TRBJ2-3; 8 nucleotides match TRBD2. This CDR3 comprises 16 residues. Trimming cost V 3 bases and J 3 bases; bases outside gene matches: 9. Germline V gives CDR1 SGDLS, CDR2 YYNGEE. The CDR3 protein is CASSASGGPLTDTQYF. The CDR3 DNA is TGTGCCAGCAGCGCCTCGGGGGGGCCCTTGACAGATACGCAGTATTTT.

The chain is built from TRBV29-1 and TRBJ2-1, with 7 bases matching TRBD1. Germline CDR1 is SQVTM and CDR2 is ANQGSEA. The junction had 11 bases not matched to a gene; V was cut back by 7 bases and J by 5 bases. This CDR3 spans 14 amino acids. This chain's CDR3 is CSAGPRQGNNEQFF. Here the CDR3 DNA reads TGCAGCGCTGGACCGAGACAGGGAAACAATGAGCAGTTCTTC.

The chain uses TRBV12-3 or TRBV12-4 and TRBJ1-2; no clear D. The CDR3 sequence is 13 residues long. Trimming left V 2 bases short and J 8 bases short, with 12 bases between. CDR3 DNA: TGTGCCAGCAGTTTAACGGTTTGGGAAGGCTACACCTTC. It specifies CASSLTVWEGYTF.

This clonotype was found a few times. V gene TRBV24-1 combines with J gene TRBJ2-5; D remains ambiguous. There are 13 residues in the CDR3. Per the germline V gene, CDR1 is KGHDR and CDR2 is SFDVKD. Trimming cost V 7 bases and J 2 bases, with 10 bases left between them. CDR3 sequence reads: CATRARPQETQYF. The CDR3 region has the DNA TGTGCCACCAGAGCTAGGCCTCAAGAGACCCAGTACTTC.

For the CDR3, the DNA is TGTGCCAGCAGTTACTTAACAGGGGAGAACACTGAAGCTTTCTTT. Encoded protein: CASSYLTGENTEAFF. The J gene is TRBJ1-1, the V gene TRBV6-5, with 7 bases fitting TRBD1. Germline V CDR1 and CDR2: MNHEY, SVGAGI. Unmatched junction bases numbered 3, after V lost 1 base and J lost 1 base. The CDR3 totals 15 residues.

This clonotype was recorded at least ten times. The chain recombines TRBV20-1 with TRBJ2-7; tentatively, D is TRBD1 or TRBD2 (5 bases each). The CDR3 is 12 amino acids. Trimming removed 3 bases at V and 4 bases at J, with 10 bases between. CDR1 DFQATT and CDR2 SNEGSKA come from the germline V gene (reference sequence). The CDR3 DNA follows: TGCAGTGCTAGTGTCAGGGAGTACGAGCAGTACGTC. Amino acids: CSASVREYEQYV.

This clonotype was found a few times. The chain couples TRBV6-5 to TRBJ2-7; tentatively, D is TRBD1 or TRBD2 (5 bases each). The CDR3 has 13 amino acids. The ends were cut back, 5 bases at V and 7 bases at J, with 15 bases in the middle. Per the germline V gene, CDR1 is MNHEY and CDR2 is SVGAGI. For the CDR3, the DNA is TGTGCCAGCAGTACGGGACCTGCCCATGAGCAGTACTTC. Its translation is CASSTGPAHEQYF.

This clonotype was seen only a few times. The J gene is TRBJ1-1, the V gene TRBV7-9, with D unclear. The V end lost 6 bases, the J end lost 9 bases, and 17 bases lay between the germline ends. The CDR3 has 13 residues. From germline, CDR1 is SEHNR and CDR2 FQNEAQ (reference sequence). The CDR3 loop is CASSQALREQAFF. The CDR3 nucleotides read TGTGCCAGCAGTCAGGCCCTCCGGGAGCAAGCTTTCTTT. The full variable domain, with the rest looked up from reference TRBV7-9 and TRBJ1-1, is DTGVSQNPRHKITKRGQNVTFRCDPISEHNRLYWYRQTLGQGPEFLTYFQNEAQLEKSRLLSDRFSAERPKGSFSTLEIQRTEQGDSAMYLCASSQALREQAFFGQGTRLTVV.